The TCR beta chain under discussion was sequenced for a study of blood T cell repertoires in COVID-19. Study-level background: Italy, Spain and the United States were the sources of the convalescent and acute COVID-19 samples. PBMCs, B-cell-depleted T cells, or T cells were the source of the cDNA or gDNA that made up the material.

V shed 1 base and J shed 4 bases, with 25 bases lying between them. CDR3 length: 19 residues. Germline loops: CDR1 SGHAT, CDR2 FQNNGV. In the study's own analysis: Estimation of nucleated cell counts was performed using reference gene primer amplification. Profiled with immunoSEQ multiplex PCR; TCRdb holds only in-frame clones, not every one. From that table come the V and J calls and clone size; the DNA was used to work out D and trimming. The table has over 150,000 clones, over 70% seen once. Residents of about two dozen US areas, aged about 18 to 95 years, made up the participants. The chain joins TRBV11-2 to TRBJ1-2; D gene uncertain. This TCR came from a woman aged 55 to 70 who had recovered from COVID-19. The sequencing input was PBMCs or T cells enriched from blood (not recorded which). CDR3 DNA sequence: TGTGCCAGCAGCTTAGGGGAGACCCCTCGACGGAGTTATAGCTATGGCTACACCTTC. Its protein is CASSLGETPRRSYSYGYTF. The whole variable domain, filled in from reference TRBV11-2 and TRBJ1-2, reads EAGVAQSPRYKIIEKRQSVAFWCNPISGHATLYWYQQILGQGPKLLIQFQNNGVVDDSQLPKDRFSAERLKGVDSTLKIQPAKLEDSAVYLCASSLGETPRRSYSYGYTFGSGTRLTVV.